Below, 20 T cell receptor beta chains from the same sample are listed, as sequenced in a study of read filtering for tumor transcriptome and immune sequencing. The library was built from about 400 ng RNA with molecular barcoded adaptors for alpha/delta and beta/gamma chains. TCRdb fed the reads into MiXCR, producing one record per CDR3 protein. The sample contains 40,000 or so distinct CDR3 sequences, under 15% of which appear only once. Specimen: a population of CD138-negative cells sorted from bone marrow. The receptors come from a donor at least 40 years old with multiple myeloma.

There are a few counts of this clonotype. This clone may be a read error of a much larger clone one base away. The rearrangement uses TRBV12-3 or TRBV12-4 and TRBJ2-1; TRBD1 matches at 8 bases. This CDR3 is 15 amino acids long. The J segment lost 0 bases and the V segment lost 6 bases, leaving 4 bases of the junction unmatched. In DNA form, the CDR3 reads TGTGCCAGCAGGACAGGGGCCGTCTCCTACAATGAGCAGTTCTTC. As protein: CASRTGAVSYNEQFF.

Notes on this clonotype: A much bigger clone sits one base away, suggesting this may be a read error. Because it lacks the conserved phenylalanine or tryptophan at the end, this CDR3 is likely a read error. The chain couples TRBV11-3 to TRBJ2-3, with a tentative D call TRBD2 (6 bases). The CDR3 has 14 residues. V lost 4 bases, J lost 1 base, and 9 bases lay in between. Germline CDR1 is SGHNT and CDR2 is YENEEA. DNA for the CDR3: TGTGCCAGCAGCTCGGAGGGCCGCACAGATACGCAGTATCTT. Its protein is CASSSEGRTDTQYL.

Turning to this clonotype: A far larger clone is just one base off, so this is likely a read error. The rearrangement uses TRBV6-1 and TRBJ1-4; D remains ambiguous. The germline CDR1 and CDR2 sequences are MNHNS and SASEGT. The CDR3 totals 14 residues. CDR3: CASRRPGPNKKLFF. CDR3 nucleotide sequence: TGTGCCAGCAGACGTCCTGGACCTAATAAAAAACTGTTTTTT.

On this clonotype itself: This likely comes from a read error, as the CDR3 has no conserved phenylalanine or tryptophan at its end. The chain joins TRBV12-3 or TRBV12-4 to TRBJ2-1; tentative D call: TRBD2 (5 bases). The CDR3 covers 13 residues. The ends were cut back, 8 bases at V and 8 bases at J, with 16 bases in the middle. The CDR3, as DNA: TGTGCCAGCGGCCCAACTAGATACGATGAGCAGTTCCTC. Its translation: CASGPTRYDEQFL.

This clonotype was observed at least ten times. The genes are TRBV5-1 and TRBJ2-1, with no clear D. Germline V gene data show CDR1 as SGHRS and CDR2 as YFSETQ. The CDR3 consists of 14 residues. V lost 1 base to trimming and J lost 6 bases, with 11 bases between them. In DNA, the CDR3 is TGCGCCAGCAGCTTGCAGATAGAAAGCAATGAGCAGTTCTTC. This sequence encodes CASSLQIESNEQFF.

Concerning this clonotype: It differs at one base from a far larger clone, so likely a read error. This chain joins TRBV7-2 and TRBJ1-5; 8 positions agree with TRBD1. Per the germline V gene, CDR1 is SGHTA and CDR2 is FQGNSA. V trimming: 3 bases; J trimming: 4 bases; junction bases outside the gene matches: 2. The length of the CDR3 is 14 residues. The CDR3 loop is CASSFDRGNQPQHF. CDR3 sequence (DNA): TGTGCCAGCAGCTTCGACAGGGGAAATCAGCCCCAGCATTTT.

This clonotype has at least ten counts. The gene calls are TRBV24-1 and TRBJ2-5, with 8 positions matching TRBD1. The CDR3 sequence is 15 residues long. V dropped 0 bases and J dropped 5; count of bases not matched to a gene: 4. Germline CDR1 KGHDR, CDR2 SFDVKD. The CDR3 DNA is TGTGCCACCAGTGATTTGCAGGGGGCAAGGGAGACCCAGTACTTC. Amino acid sequence: CATSDLQGARETQYF.

This clonotype came up a few times. A much larger clone is a single base away; this may be a read error. The chain joins TRBV20-1 to TRBJ2-3, with D perhaps given as TRBD1 or TRBD2 (5 bases each). The CDR3 is 15 amino acids. The V gene's germline CDR1 is DFQATT and CDR2 SNEGSKA (reference sequence). The CDR3 spells CSASLRFASTGTQYF. The CDR3 coding sequence is TGCAGTGCTAGTCTGCGCTTTGCTAGCACAGGTACGCAGTATTTT.

This clonotype occurred a few times. This chain joins TRBV28 and TRBJ1-5; 8 bases agree with TRBD1. Germline V lookup: CDR1 MDHEN, CDR2 SYDVKM. J was trimmed by 5 bases and V by 10 bases; bases with no gene match: 16. The CDR3 spans 16 residues. This CDR3 reads CANSVEGRGPDQPQHF. CDR3 in DNA: TGTGCCAACAGCGTCGAGGGCAGGGGGCCTGATCAGCCCCAGCATTTT. Filled out from reference TRBV28 and TRBJ1-5, the complete variable domain reads DVKVTQSSRYLVKRTGEKVFLECVQDMDHENMFWYRQDPGLGLRLIYFSYDVKMKEKGDIPEGYSVSREKKERFSLILESASTNQTSMYLCANSVEGRGPDQPQHFGDGTRLSIL.

This clonotype was found many times. This sequence joins TRBV21-1 and TRBJ2-7; the table's D call, TRBD2, has no DNA check behind it. TRBV21-1 is classified as a pseudogene. CDR3 size: 17 residues. The CDR3 DNA sequence: TGTGCCAGCAGCAAAGGATATCAGAGCGGGAGACACGGGGAGCAGTACTTC. Its protein product is CASSKGYQSGRHGEQYF.

This clonotype has a count of ten or more. The chain combines TRBV27 with TRBJ1-1, with 7 bases matching TRBD1. The CDR3 has 14 residues. The germline V gene encodes CDR1 MNHEY and CDR2 SMNVEV (reference sequence). V was pared by 6 bases and J by 1 base, with 5 bases of the junction left unmatched. CDR3 region: CASSDREWNTEAFF. CDR3 DNA sequence: TGTGCCAGCAGCGACAGGGAGTGGAACACTGAAGCTTTCTTT.

Notes on this clonotype: A read error is likely here: a far larger clone is one base away. The genes are TRBV7-8 and TRBJ2-1; 7 bases match TRBD2. Germline assignment: CDR1 SGHVS and CDR2 FQNEAQ. The CDR3 sequence is 14 residues long. CDR3 sequence: CDSSLGSGKNEQFF. DNA of the CDR3: TGTGACAGCAGCCTGGGAAGCGGGAAGAATGAGCAGTTCTTC.

This clonotype was counted at least ten times. CDR3 sequence: CASSPGYAYEQYF. The CDR3 DNA follows: TGTGCCAGCAGCCCGGGCTACGCCTACGAGCAGTACTTC. The chain combines TRBV7-6 with TRBJ2-7; D is ambiguous. Germline CDR1 is SGHVS and CDR2 is FNYEAQ. Trimming stripped 5 bases from V and 2 bases from J, with 10 bases between. CDR3 length equals 13 residues.

This clonotype was seen ten or more times. This chain's CDR3 is CAISESTGPETQYF. CDR3 bases: TGTGCCATCAGTGAGAGTACAGGGCCCGAGACCCAGTACTTC. The chain has TRBV10-3 and TRBJ2-5; a weak D match, TRBD1 (6 bases). CDR3 length: 14 amino acids. Germline assignment: CDR1 ENHRY and CDR2 SYGVKD. V gave up 2 bases and J gave up 5 bases, with 12 bases separating them.

To note about this clonotype: A much larger clone is a single base away; this may be a read error. V and J are TRBV20-1 and TRBJ2-5; tentatively, D is TRBD2 (5 bases). This CDR3 region has 16 residues. CDR1 DFQATT and CDR2 SNEGSKA come from the germline V gene (reference sequence). The DNA for the CDR3 is TGCCGTGCTATATCCCGTAGTGGGAGAACCCAAGAGACCCAGTACTTC. It encodes CRAISRSGRTQETQYF.

This clonotype was found many times. The V gene is TRBV7-8, the J gene TRBJ1-5; a weak D match, TRBD1 (6 bases). Germline CDR1 and CDR2: SGHVS and FQNEAQ. The CDR3 totals 15 residues. Between the trimmed V and J ends, which lost 4 bases and 2 bases, there was a span of 12 bases. CDR3 DNA: TGTGCCAGCAGCTATCAGGGGTTAGGCAATCAGCCCCAGCATTTT. Protein: CASSYQGLGNQPQHF.

At least ten counts were recorded for this clonotype. The J gene is TRBJ2-7, the V gene TRBV6-2 or TRBV6-3, with D maybe TRBD2 (6 bases). Germline CDR1 MNHEY, CDR2 SVGEGT. The CDR3 spans 18 residues. Trimming shortened V by 10 bases and J by 2 bases, and 30 bases separated the two germline ends. CDR3: CATRPLTRAGGATYEQYF. CDR3 DNA sequence: TGTGCCACCCGCCCTCTGACCCGAGCGGGCGGAGCGACCTACGAGCAGTACTTC.

The chain carries TRBV11-2 and TRBJ2-2, with TRBD2 identical over 7 bases. This CDR3 has 16 amino acids. The germline gives CDR1 SGHAT, CDR2 FQNNGV. The J segment lost 6 bases and the V segment lost 4 bases, leaving 11 bases of the junction unmatched. CDR3 DNA sequence: TGTGCCAGCAGCTCCCTAGTGGGAGGGTATGCCGGGGAGCTGTTTTTT. This codes for CASSSLVGGYAGELFF.

Relative to its sample, this clonotype is medium-sized. The chain is built from TRBV24-1 and TRBJ2-1, with 8 bases aligning to TRBD2. CDR3 length: 17 residues. V lost 4 bases, J lost 3 bases, and 10 bases stayed unmatched. Germline V gives CDR1 KGHDR, CDR2 SFDVKD. The CDR3 loop is CATSDLGLAGDYNEQFF. Written as DNA, the CDR3 is TGTGCCACCAGTGACCTCGGGCTAGCGGGCGACTACAATGAGCAGTTCTTC.

This clonotype was detected many times. The genes are TRBV7-9 and TRBJ2-7, with D unclear. Trimming shortened V by 1 base and J by 0 bases, and 10 bases separated the two germline ends. The CDR3 extends over 15 amino acids. Looked up from germline, CDR1 is SEHNR and CDR2 is FQNEAQ (reference sequence). This chain's CDR3 is CASSLGTYSSYEQYF. The CDR3 DNA reads TGTGCCAGCAGCTTAGGGACCTACAGCTCCTACGAGCAGTACTTC.